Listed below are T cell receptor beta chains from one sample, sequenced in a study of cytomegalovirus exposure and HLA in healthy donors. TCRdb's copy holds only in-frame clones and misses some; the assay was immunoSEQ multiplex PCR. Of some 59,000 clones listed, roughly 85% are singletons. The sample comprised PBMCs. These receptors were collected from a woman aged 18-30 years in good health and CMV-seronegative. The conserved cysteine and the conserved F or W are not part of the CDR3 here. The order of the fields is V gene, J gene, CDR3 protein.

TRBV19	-	ASSTLTPYEQY
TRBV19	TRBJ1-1	ASSTPPGRGAEAF
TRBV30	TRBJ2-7	AWSVGSEHEQY
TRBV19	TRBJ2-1	ASTSTSGVEQF
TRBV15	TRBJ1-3	ATSRDRTGASGNTIY
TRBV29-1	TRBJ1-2	SAGIGGNYGYT
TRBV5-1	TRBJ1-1	ASSFTFGQGAHTEAF
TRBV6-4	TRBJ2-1	ASSEGTSNEQF
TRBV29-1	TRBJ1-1	SVGRATEAF
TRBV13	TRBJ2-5	ASSYSSGREYQETQY
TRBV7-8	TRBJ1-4	ASSLVQGVELF
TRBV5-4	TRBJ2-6	ASSLWDTFSGANGLT
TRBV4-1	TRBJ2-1	ASSQLGLAVGGNEQF
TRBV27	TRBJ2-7	ASSLGQGRTYEQY
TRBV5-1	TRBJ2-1	ASSLGDRGGEQF
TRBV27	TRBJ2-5	ASSPRGTGAMAQY
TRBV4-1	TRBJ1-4	ASKDEQANEKLF
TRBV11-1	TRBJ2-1	ASSSERDYEQF
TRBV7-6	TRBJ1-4	ASSRVTGSWEKLF
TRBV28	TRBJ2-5	ASSLGQSKSEETQY
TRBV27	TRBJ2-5	ASSFLRGGLRETQY
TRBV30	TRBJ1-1	AWNAAEYQAF
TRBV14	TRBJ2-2	ASSHRDRGNTGELF
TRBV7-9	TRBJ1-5	ASSSGQGYSNQPQH
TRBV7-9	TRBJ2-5	ASLRFGEQY
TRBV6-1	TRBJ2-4	ASSTNPGTNSQY
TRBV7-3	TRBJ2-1	ASSLSDSNYNEQF
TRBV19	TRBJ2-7	ASSIRGQIYEQY
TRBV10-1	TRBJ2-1	ASSEVGGEYNEQF
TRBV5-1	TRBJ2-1	ASRARSGTYNEQF
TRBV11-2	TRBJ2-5	ASSLGGAGAGETQY
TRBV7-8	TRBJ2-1	ASTPSLDGNSYNEQF
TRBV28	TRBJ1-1	ASSFTGFRGTEAF
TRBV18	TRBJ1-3	ASSPRDSSSGNTIY
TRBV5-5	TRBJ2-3	ASSLYTSGGDTQY
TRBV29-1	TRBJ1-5	SVGQGGGPQH
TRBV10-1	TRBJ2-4	ASSESSMYSQY
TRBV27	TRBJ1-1	ASSLAGTNTEAF
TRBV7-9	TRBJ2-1	ASSLGAGNNEQF
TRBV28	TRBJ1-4	ASSLATAPSTNEKLF
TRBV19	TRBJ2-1	ASSLKGVAGGTEQF